One T cell receptor (beta chain) is described in this entry. The target antigen is unknown. These data are taken from a study of cytomegalovirus exposure and HLA in healthy donors. Findings and caveats of the study: Several of the most significant clusters appeared linked to common viral pathogens, based on a later analysis. Later analysis associated a missense DCLRE1C variant with TCR beta V- and J-gene trimming. With further analysis later on, most CMV-associated TCR beta chains appeared HLA-restricted.

PCR was performed using 60 Vbeta and 13 Jbeta primers. Clones were sequenced by immunoSEQ multiplex PCR, and TCRdb holds only the in-frame ones, with some missing. Here the sample table reports under 45,000 clones. This CDR3 has 16 amino acids. V lost 6 bases, J lost 6 bases, and 11 bases stayed unmatched. The chain carries TRBV23-1 and TRBJ1-5, with 10 nucleotides matching TRBD1. TRBV23-1 falls under the ORF class, with uncertain function. This TCR derives from a male donor in good health and CMV-seronegative. The sequenced sample consisted of PBMCs. CDR3 region: CASRPGQGEWIQPQHF. The CDR3 region has the DNA TGCGCCAGCAGACCAGGACAGGGGGAATGGATTCAGCCCCAGCATTTT.